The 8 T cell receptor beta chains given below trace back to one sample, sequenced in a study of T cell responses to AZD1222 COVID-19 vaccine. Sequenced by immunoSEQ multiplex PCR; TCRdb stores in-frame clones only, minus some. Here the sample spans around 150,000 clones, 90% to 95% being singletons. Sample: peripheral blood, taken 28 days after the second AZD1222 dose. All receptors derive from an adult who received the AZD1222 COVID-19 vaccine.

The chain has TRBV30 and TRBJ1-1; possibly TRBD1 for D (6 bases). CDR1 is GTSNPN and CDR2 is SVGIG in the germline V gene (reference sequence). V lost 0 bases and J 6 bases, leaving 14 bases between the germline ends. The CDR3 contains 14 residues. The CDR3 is CAWSVGGGWAEAFF. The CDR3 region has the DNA TGTGCCTGGAGTGTAGGGGGGGGATGGGCTGAAGCTTTCTTT.

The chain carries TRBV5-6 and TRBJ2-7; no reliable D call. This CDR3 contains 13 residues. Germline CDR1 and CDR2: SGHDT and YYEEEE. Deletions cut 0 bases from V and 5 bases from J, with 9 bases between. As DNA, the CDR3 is TGTGCCAGCAGCTTGGCCGGCCTCGACGAGCAGTACTTC. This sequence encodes CASSLAGLDEQYF.

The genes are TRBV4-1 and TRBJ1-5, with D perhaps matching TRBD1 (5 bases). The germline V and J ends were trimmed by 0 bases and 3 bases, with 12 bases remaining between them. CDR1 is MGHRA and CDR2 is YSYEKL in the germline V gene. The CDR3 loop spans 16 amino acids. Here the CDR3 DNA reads TGCGCCAGCAGCCAAGAGGGACGGGGATTCAATCAGCCCCAGCATTTT. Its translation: CASSQEGRGFNQPQHF.

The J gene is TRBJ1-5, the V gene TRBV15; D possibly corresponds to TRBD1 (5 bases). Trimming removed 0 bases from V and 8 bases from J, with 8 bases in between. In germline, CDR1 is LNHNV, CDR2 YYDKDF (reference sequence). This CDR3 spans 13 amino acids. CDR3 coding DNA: TGTGCCACCAGCAGAGATCGGGGGGAGCCCCAGCATTTT. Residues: CATSRDRGEPQHF.

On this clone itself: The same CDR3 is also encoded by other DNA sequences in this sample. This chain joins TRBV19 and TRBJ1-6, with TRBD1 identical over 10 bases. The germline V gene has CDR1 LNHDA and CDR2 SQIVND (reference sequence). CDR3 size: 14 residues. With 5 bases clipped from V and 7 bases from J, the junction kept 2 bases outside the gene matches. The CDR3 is CASSRTGGNSPLHF. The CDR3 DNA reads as TGTGCCAGTAGTCGGACAGGGGGGAATTCACCCCTCCACTTT.

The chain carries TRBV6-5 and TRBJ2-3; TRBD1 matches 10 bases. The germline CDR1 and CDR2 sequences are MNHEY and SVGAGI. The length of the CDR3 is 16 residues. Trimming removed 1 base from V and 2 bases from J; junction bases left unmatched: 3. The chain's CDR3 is CASSYFGTGDTDTQYF. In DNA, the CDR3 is TGTGCCAGCAGTTACTTTGGGACAGGGGACACAGATACGCAGTATTTT.

This CDR3 is CASSVRTGGGEKLFF. The CDR3 nucleotides are TGTGCCAGCAGCGTAAGGACAGGAGGTGGTGAAAAACTGTTTTTT. This chain joins TRBV14 and TRBJ1-4; 7 bases line up with TRBD1. The trim removed 5 bases at V and 7 bases at J, leaving 10 bases unmatched. This CDR3 region has 15 residues. Germline assignment: CDR1 SGHDN and CDR2 FVKESK.

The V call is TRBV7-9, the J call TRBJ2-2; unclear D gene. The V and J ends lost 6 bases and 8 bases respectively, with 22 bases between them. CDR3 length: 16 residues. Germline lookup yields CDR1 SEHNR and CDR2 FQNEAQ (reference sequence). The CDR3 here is CASRVRSAVLMGELFF. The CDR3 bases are TGTGCCAGCAGGGTGCGGTCCGCCGTTCTAATGGGGGAGCTGTTTTTT.